These 32 T cell receptor beta chains share one sample of origin, sequenced in a study of cytotoxic CD8 clonotypes in ibrutinib-treated CLL. TCRdb's table, derived via immunoSEQ multiplex PCR, lists solely in-frame clones and lacks some. The table lists 90,000 to 100,000 clones, around 73% of them singletons. The specimen was PBMCs, collected after 12 months of ibrutinib treatment. The receptors shown here come from a human donor with chronic lymphocytic leukemia.

The chain combines TRBV5-6 with TRBJ1-4, with D possibly TRBD1 on 6 matching bases. With 5 bases removed from V and 7 bases from J, the gap between germline ends came to 18 bases. The CDR3 totals 15 residues. Germline V gene data show CDR1 as SGHDT and CDR2 as YYEEEE. The CDR3 coding sequence is TGTGCCAGCAGTCCCACAGGGAAAGAGGGTGAAAAACTGTTTTTT. Its protein is CASSPTGKEGEKLFF.

This chain joins TRBV5-1 and TRBJ2-7, with D perhaps assigned TRBD1 or TRBD2 (6 bases each). This CDR3 spans 14 amino acids. CDR1 is SGHRS, CDR2 YFSETQ, per germline. The V and J ends lost 0 bases and 3 bases respectively, with 10 bases between them. The CDR3 loop is CASSLVRGDYEQYF. Written as DNA, the CDR3 is TGCGCCAGCAGCTTGGTGAGGGGGGACTACGAGCAGTACTTC.

This chain links TRBV28 with TRBJ2-1; TRBD1 matches at 9 bases. The length of the CDR3 is 16 residues. The ends lost 6 bases at V and 0 bases at J; junction bases unmatched: 6. In germline, CDR1 is MDHEN, CDR2 SYDVKM. CDR3: CASRDPGQGSYNEQFF. The CDR3 coding sequence is TGTGCCAGCAGAGACCCGGGACAGGGCTCCTACAATGAGCAGTTCTTC.

The V and J genes are TRBV5-1 and TRBJ1-1; D call uncertain. Between the trimmed V and J ends, which lost 0 bases and 0 bases, there was a span of 9 bases. CDR1 is SGHRS, CDR2 YFSETQ, per germline. The CDR3 is 15 residues long. The CDR3 DNA reads as TGCGCCAGCAGCTTGGGGAGGTGGATGAACACTGAAGCTTTCTTT. The encoded protein is CASSLGRWMNTEAFF.

This clone was seen once. The gene calls are TRBV9 and TRBJ1-1, with 7 bases matching TRBD1. The CDR3 spans 15 residues. Germline lookup yields CDR1 SGDLS and CDR2 YYNGEE. The junction had 7 bases not matched to a gene; V was cut back by 2 bases and J by 3 bases. The CDR3 DNA reads as TGTGCCAGCAGCGTGGGGGAGGGACAGTACACTGAAGCTTTCTTT. This codes for CASSVGEGQYTEAFF. Drawing the rest from reference TRBV9 and TRBJ1-1, the complete variable domain is DSGVTQTPKHLITATGQRVTLRCSPRSGDLSVYWYQQSLDQGLQFLIQYYNGEERAKGNILERFSAQQFPDLHSELNLSSLELGDSALYFCASSVGEGQYTEAFFGQGTRLTVV.

The V call is TRBV18, the J call TRBJ2-3; D may be TRBD1 or TRBD2 (5 bases each). Germline V CDR1 and CDR2: KGHSH, LQKENI. The CDR3 is 16 amino acids. V was trimmed by 6 bases and J by 1 base, leaving 17 bases between them. The CDR3 sequence: CASSPLTRGGTDTQYF. The CDR3 bases are TGTGCCAGCTCGCCCCTTACGAGGGGCGGCACAGATACGCAGTATTTT.

The J gene is TRBJ2-5, the V gene TRBV7-8; D not certain. The CDR3 spans 11 residues. The germline V gene encodes CDR1 SGHVS and CDR2 FQNEAQ. The V end lost 5 bases, the J end lost 5 bases, and 6 bases lay between the germline ends. Here the CDR3 DNA reads TGTGCCAGCAGCCCCCGGGAGACCCAGTACTTC. Protein: CASSPRETQYF.

V gene TRBV2 combines with J gene TRBJ1-2; 8 bases are shared with TRBD1. V was clipped by 7 bases and J by 7 bases; unmatched bases: 8. This CDR3 has 13 residues. CDR1 is SNHLY, CDR2 FYNNEI, per germline. This chain's CDR3 is CASTPGGSGGYTF. As DNA, the CDR3 is TGTGCCAGCACCCCAGGGGGCTCGGGTGGCTACACCTTC.

This clone was picked up one time. The chain carries TRBV5-6 and TRBJ2-6, with D uncertain. Trimming pared 2 bases from V and 0 bases from J, leaving 3 bases between. CDR1 and CDR2 (germline): SGHDT, YYEEEE. CDR3 size: 14 residues. For the CDR3, the DNA is TGTGCCAGCAGCTTTGACTCTGGGGCCAACGTCCTGACTTTC. It encodes CASSFDSGANVLTF.

J is TRBJ2-3 and V is TRBV4-2; D remains unclear. The CDR3 runs to 14 residues. CDR1 and CDR2 from the germline V gene are LGHNA and YNFKEQ. V was trimmed by 2 bases and J by 1 base, leaving 7 bases between them. The DNA for the CDR3 is TGTGCCAGCAGCCAAAATATAGGCACAGATACGCAGTATTTT. Protein: CASSQNIGTDTQYF.

This clone was counted between two and nine times. This chain connects TRBV7-3 to TRBJ2-5; D may be TRBD2 (7 bases). V lost 5 bases, J lost 2 bases, and 12 bases lay in between. This CDR3 has 14 residues. Germline-derived CDR1 and CDR2 are SGHTA and FQGTGA. As DNA, the CDR3 is TGTGCCAGCAGCCGCGGGGGCGGGCAAGAGACCCAGTACTTC. It yields the protein CASSRGGGQETQYF. The variable domain in full, completed from reference TRBV7-3 and TRBJ2-5, reads GAGVSQTPSNKVTEKGKYVELRCDPISGHTALYWYRQSLGQGPEFLIYFQGTGAADDSGLPNDRFFAVRPEGSVSTLKIQRTERGDSAVYLCASSRGGGQETQYFGPGTRLLVL.

In this sample, this clone turned up a few times. The chain combines TRBV28 with TRBJ1-5, with TRBD1 matching over 7 bases. This CDR3 is built from 14 residues. With 6 bases clipped from V and 6 bases from J, the junction kept 8 bases outside the gene matches. The germline gives CDR1 MDHEN, CDR2 SYDVKM. The CDR3 loop is CASSNVDRSQPQHF. The CDR3 nucleotides read TGTGCCAGCAGCAATGTGGACAGGAGTCAGCCCCAGCATTTT.

This clone has just a few counts. The identical CDR3 is also encoded by other nucleotide sequences in the sample. The DNA of the CDR3 is TGTGCCAGCAGTCTTCGGGGGGAGCAGTACTTC. Translating gives CASSLRGEQYF. The chain has TRBV27 and TRBJ2-7, with TRBD2 as a possible D gene (6 bases). Germline V gene lookup returns CDR1 MNHEY and CDR2 SMNVEV (reference sequence). This CDR3 is built from 11 residues. V lost 5 bases and J lost 7, with 9 bases in between.

This chain uses TRBV2 with TRBJ2-1; 9 nucleotides line up with TRBD1. CDR1 and CDR2 from the germline V gene are SNHLY and FYNNEI. The CDR3 runs to 13 residues. The V and J ends lost 7 bases and 5 bases, in that order; junction bases with no gene match: 3. The CDR3 coding sequence is TGTGCCAGCAAGAGGACAGGGGACAATGAGCAGTTCTTC. Translating it yields CASKRTGDNEQFF.

This clone appeared a few times. The chain recombines TRBV10-3 with TRBJ2-7, with D hard to call. This CDR3 has 15 residues. Germline V CDR1 and CDR2: ENHRY, SYGVKD. Between the trimmed V and J ends, which lost 0 bases and 2 bases, there was a span of 11 bases. Written as DNA, the CDR3 is TGTGCCATCAGTGAGTCGTTAGGCAGAGCCTACGAGCAGTACTTC. Translation: CAISESLGRAYEQYF.

This sequence joins TRBV30 and TRBJ1-3, with D unclear. Trimming pared 7 bases from V and 0 bases from J, leaving 10 bases between. The CDR3 runs to 13 residues. CDR1 and CDR2 (germline): GTSNPN, SVGIG (reference sequence). This chain's CDR3 is CASRPPSGNTIYF. CDR3 nucleotide sequence: TGTGCCTCCAGGCCCCCCTCTGGAAACACCATATATTTT.

The chain has TRBV7-2 and TRBJ2-2; 10 nucleotides match TRBD1. Trimming took 1 base from V and 3 from J; bases not matched to a gene: 2. In germline, CDR1 is SGHTA, CDR2 FQGNSA. The CDR3 loop spans 16 amino acids. In DNA form, the CDR3 reads TGTGCCAGCAGCTTAGGGACAGGGGGGTACACCGGGGAGCTGTTTTTT. Translating it yields CASSLGTGGYTGELFF.

The V and J genes are TRBV30 and TRBJ1-5, with D possibly TRBD1 on 5 matching bases. The CDR3 length is 14 residues. Germline values: CDR1 GTSNPN, CDR2 SVGIG (reference sequence). V gave up 5 bases and J gave up 4 bases, with 15 bases separating them. CDR3 region: CAWVAKGQNQPQHF. The CDR3 DNA sequence: TGTGCCTGGGTGGCCAAGGGGCAAAATCAGCCCCAGCATTTT.

V and J are TRBV2 and TRBJ1-2; TRBD1 agrees at 11 bases. Germline V gene lookup returns CDR1 SNHLY and CDR2 FYNNEI. With V trimmed by 4 bases and J by 7 bases, 5 bases remained unmatched. The CDR3 spans 14 residues. The CDR3 nucleotides read TGTGCCAGCAGTGTCGGACAGGGGGCGCTTGGCTACACCTTC. It is translated as CASSVGQGALGYTF.

CDR3 loop: CASSHDTYEQYF. In DNA form, the CDR3 reads TGTGCCAGCAGCCATGACACGTACGAGCAGTACTTC. The chain uses TRBV7-9 and TRBJ2-7, with D hard to call. The V and J ends lost 5 bases and 4 bases respectively, with 9 bases between them. The CDR3 loop spans 12 amino acids. Germline assignment: CDR1 SEHNR and CDR2 FQNEAQ (reference sequence). Combining the CDR3 with reference TRBV7-9 and TRBJ2-7 gives the whole variable domain DTGVSQNPRHKITKRGQNVTFRCDPISEHNRLYWYRQTLGQGPEFLTYFQNEAQLEKSRLLSDRFSAERPKGSFSTLEIQRTEQGDSAMYLCASSHDTYEQYFGPGTRLTVT.

The rearrangement links TRBV28 to TRBJ2-3; D might be TRBD2 (5 bases). Trimming took 8 bases from V and 11 from J, leaving 11 bases between them. Per germline, CDR1 MDHEN and CDR2 SYDVKM. The CDR3 covers 10 residues. CDR3: CASADREQYF. CDR3 coding DNA: TGTGCCAGCGCGGATCGGGAGCAGTATTTT.

This clone has a handful of counts. The CDR3 loop reads CASSDPGQGLSPLHF. DNA for the CDR3: TGCGCCAGCAGTGATCCGGGACAGGGTCTCTCACCCCTCCACTTT. The chain links TRBV10-2 to TRBJ1-6; 9 bases align to TRBD1. The germline gives CDR1 WSHSY, CDR2 SAAADI. After removal of 3 bases from V and 10 bases from J, the junction contained 7 bases not matched to a gene. The CDR3 sequence is 15 residues long.

The V call is TRBV19, the J call TRBJ1-2, with 10 bases fitting TRBD1. CDR1 is LNHDA and CDR2 is SQIVND in the germline V gene (reference sequence). CDR3 size: 13 residues. V lost 5 bases and J lost 8; bases outside the gene matches: 5. CDR3 DNA sequence: TGTGCCAGTAGTCCGACAGGGGGCCGGGGCTACACCTTC. Encoded protein: CASSPTGGRGYTF.

The rearrangement uses TRBV29-1 and TRBJ1-1; TRBD1 aligns across 11 bases. Unmatched junction bases numbered 2, after V lost 4 bases and J lost 1 base. Germline V gene sequence: CDR1 SQVTM, CDR2 ANQGSEA. The CDR3 runs 14 residues. CDR3 DNA sequence: TGCAGCGTTGGGACAGGGGGCGGGAACACTGAAGCTTTCTTT. This sequence encodes CSVGTGGGNTEAFF.

A few counts support this clone. This chain links TRBV21-1 with TRBJ1-6; TRBD1, as called in the table, went unchecked against the DNA. TRBV21-1 represents a pseudogene. CDR3 length equals 13 residues. In DNA, the CDR3 is TGTGCCAGCACTTCCCTGGGAACAGGGTGTATCCACTTT. Its translation: CASTSLGTGCIHF.

The chain has TRBV6-5 and TRBJ2-5; D is ambiguous. V lost 6 bases and J 0 bases, leaving 8 bases between the germline ends. The CDR3 contains 13 residues. Per germline, CDR1 MNHEY and CDR2 SVGAGI. The CDR3 DNA is TGTGCCAGCAGCCTAAGGCACCAAGAGACCCAGTACTTC. It encodes CASSLRHQETQYF.

The gene calls are TRBV11-3 and TRBJ2-3; 7 positions agree with TRBD2. The CDR3 is 14 residues long. Germline CDR1 and CDR2: SGHNT and YENEEA. Germline trimming cut 5 bases from V and 0 bases from J; bases unmatched to any gene: 2. The CDR3 coding sequence is TGTGCCAGCAGCCGCGGGAGTAGCACAGATACGCAGTATTTT. Translated, it gives CASSRGSSTDTQYF.

CDR3 loop: CASSPATLLANYGYTF. Here the CDR3 DNA reads TGTGCCAGTAGTCCCGCGACCTTACTTGCTAACTATGGCTACACCTTC. The chain couples TRBV19 to TRBJ1-2, with D hard to call. The CDR3 runs 16 residues. V was clipped by 5 bases and J by 0 bases, with 16 bases between them. CDR1 is LNHDA, CDR2 SQIVND, per germline (reference sequence).

The V gene is TRBV28, the J gene TRBJ2-2, with D possibly being TRBD1 or TRBD2 (5 bases each). Trimming removed 8 bases from V and 6 bases from J, with 22 bases in between. The CDR3 contains 16 residues. Per the germline V gene, CDR1 is MDHEN and CDR2 is SYDVKM. The CDR3 DNA is TGTGCCAGCGGAGATGGGGGTTTAACTCGTGCCGGGGAGCTGTTTTTT. This translates into CASGDGGLTRAGELFF. The full variable domain, rest sourced from reference TRBV28 and TRBJ2-2, is DVKVTQSSRYLVKRTGEKVFLECVQDMDHENMFWYRQDPGLGLRLIYFSYDVKMKEKGDIPEGYSVSREKKERFSLILESASTNQTSMYLCASGDGGLTRAGELFFGEGSRLTVL.

The rearrangement links TRBV5-4 to TRBJ1-3; no reliable D call. This CDR3 contains 13 residues. Germline-derived CDR1 and CDR2 are SGHNT and YYREEE (reference sequence). V lost 3 bases and J 2 bases, leaving 6 bases between the germline ends. CDR3 loop: CASSSGTGNTIYF. In DNA, the CDR3 is TGTGCCAGCAGCTCCGGGACTGGAAACACCATATATTTT.

This chain links TRBV2 with TRBJ1-6; 8 nucleotides match TRBD1. The V segment lost 6 bases and the J segment 6 bases; nucleotides outside the gene matches: 7. The CDR3 sequence is 15 residues long. Germline values: CDR1 SNHLY, CDR2 FYNNEI. In DNA form, the CDR3 reads TGTGCCAGCAGGGAGACAGGGGCTGGTAATTCACCCCTCCACTTT. It specifies CASRETGAGNSPLHF.

The rearrangement joins TRBV2 to TRBJ2-1; TRBD2 is a possible D gene (6 bases). Germline assignment: CDR1 SNHLY and CDR2 FYNNEI. The CDR3 is made up of 13 amino acids. Between the trimmed V and J ends, which lost 7 bases and 9 bases, there was a span of 16 bases. The CDR3 loop is CASTRGGVGEQFF. CDR3 sequence (DNA): TGTGCCAGCACTCGAGGAGGGGTGGGTGAGCAGTTCTTC.